Listed here is a single T cell receptor beta chain. The antigen remains undetermined. CDR3 length: 13 amino acids. This entry belongs to a study of human T cells and chemical hapten exposure. What the library attached to individual cDNA molecules were unique molecular identifiers. TCRdb independently ran MiXCR on the RACE reads; one entry per CDR3 protein. The sample lists about 340,000 distinct CDR3 sequences; around 7% were seen once. General study findings and limits: Expanded TCRs produced significantly more large CDR3 similarity clusters than controls did.

Time point indicated: patch test 1, 2 weeks after DPC sensitization. Treatment in this sample: therapeutic diphenylcyclopropenone sensitization with weekly scalp DPC. The chain combines TRBV21-1 with TRBJ1-5. TRBV21-1 has pseudogene status. The sequencing here drew on whole blood, taken in connection with sensitization to the hapten diphenylcyclopropenone (DPC). The sequence was collected from a woman aged 18-29 years with alopecia areata. Some clones in this sample may be carry-over from other donors' samples. For the CDR3, the DNA is TGTGCCAGCAGCCCACGAGAATTGCAGCCCCAGCATTTT. Translating it yields CASSPRELQPQHF.